This entry describes one T cell receptor (beta chain). Its antigen is as yet unknown. This entry is derived from a study of T-cell reconstitution after alpha-beta-depleted transplantation in children. Unique molecular identifiers featured in how the TCRbeta library was prepared. Via MiXCR, TCRdb re-called the PCR reads, giving one row per CDR3 protein. The sample lists more than 90,000 distinct CDR3 sequences, 9% to 12% seen once, with about 34% in the top ten. Findings and limits, study-wide: Diversity of TCRbeta at day 60 was high in some patients, arising from surviving recipient T cells and thymic progenitors. Fresh T-cell production supplied most of the T-cell counts and diversity seen one year after transplant. The study reportedly traced alpha-beta T cells about two months after transplant to several hundred expanded graft clones.

Per the germline V gene, CDR1 is MNHNS and CDR2 is SASEGT. CDR3 length: 14 amino acids. Trimming removed 7 bases from V and 7 bases from J; junction bases left unmatched: 8. The chain joins TRBV6-1 to TRBJ1-4; 8 bases align to TRBD1. The sequenced sample was PBMCs, obtained before TCRalphabeta/CD19-depleted stem cell transplant. This clonotype was sampled from a boy aged 2 to 9 with acute lymphoblastic leukemia, due to receive a stem cell transplant. Here the CDR3 DNA reads TGTGCCAGCAACTCAGGACAGGGAGGTGAAAAACTGTTTTTT. As protein: CASNSGQGGEKLFF.